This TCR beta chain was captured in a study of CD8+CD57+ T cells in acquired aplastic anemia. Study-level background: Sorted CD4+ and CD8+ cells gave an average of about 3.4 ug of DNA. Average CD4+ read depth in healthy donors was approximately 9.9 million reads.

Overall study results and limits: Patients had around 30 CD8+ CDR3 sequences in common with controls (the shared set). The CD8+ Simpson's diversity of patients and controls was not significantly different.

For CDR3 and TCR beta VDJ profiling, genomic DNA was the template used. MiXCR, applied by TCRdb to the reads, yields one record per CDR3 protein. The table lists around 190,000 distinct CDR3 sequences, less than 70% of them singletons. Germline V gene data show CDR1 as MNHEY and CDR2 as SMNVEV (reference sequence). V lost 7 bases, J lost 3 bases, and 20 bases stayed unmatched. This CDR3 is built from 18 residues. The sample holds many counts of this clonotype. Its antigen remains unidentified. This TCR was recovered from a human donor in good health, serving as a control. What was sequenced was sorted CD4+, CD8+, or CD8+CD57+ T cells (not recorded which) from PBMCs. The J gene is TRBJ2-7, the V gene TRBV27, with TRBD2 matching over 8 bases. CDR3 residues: CASTDLTGGQGGLYEQYF. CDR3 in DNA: TGTGCCAGCACCGACCTAACGGGGGGGCAGGGTGGGCTCTACGAGCAGTACTTC.